This T cell receptor beta chain emerged from a study of shared clonotypes between healthy human individuals. Study-wide results and limits: Naive CD4 clonotypes overlapped across a handful of donors at around 4.7%. Naive subsets generally had larger estimated richness than memory subsets.

TCRdb's copy holds only in-frame clones and misses some; the assay was immunoSEQ multiplex PCR. The table lists some 2,000,000 clones, about 95% of them singletons. Remarks on this clone: Its antigen is unknown.

CD45RO-negative CD8 cells positively selected for CCR7 made up the naive population, which excluded terminally differentiated effector memory CD45RA+ cells. The receptor's source is a man in his late teens or twenties in good health. The sequencing sample was made of naive CD8+ T cells sorted from blood.

CDR3: CASRVRDRGEKLFF. The CDR3 coding sequence is TGTGCCAGTAGGGTGCGGGACAGGGGTGAAAAACTGTTTTTT. This chain connects TRBV19 to TRBJ1-4, with 10 bases lining up with TRBD1. The germline gives CDR1 LNHDA, CDR2 SQIVND (reference sequence). V trimming: 6 bases; J trimming: 7 bases; junction bases outside the gene matches: 5. The CDR3 runs 14 residues.